These 11 T cell receptor beta chains originate from one sample sequenced in a study of blood T cell repertoires in COVID-19. Assay used: immunoSEQ multiplex PCR; TCRdb lists only in-frame clones, some missing. The data contain over 250,000 clones, more than 75% of them seen just once; the ten biggest clones take up 0.95% to 1%. Sample: peripheral blood. These receptors were collected from a woman in her thirties or forties who had recovered from COVID-19.

CDR3 bases: TGTGCCAGCAGACCCGAGGGTCATTGGGGCAATGAGCAGTTCTTC. Translation gives CASRPEGHWGNEQFF. The chain is built from TRBV6-6 and TRBJ2-1, with D possibly matching TRBD2 (5 bases). Germline CDR1 MNHNY, CDR2 SVGAGI (reference sequence). Trimming removed 6 bases from V and 6 bases from J, with 18 bases in between. This CDR3 is 15 amino acids long.

This chain uses TRBV5-5 with TRBJ2-2; D is possibly TRBD1 (5 bases). Per the germline V gene, CDR1 is SGHKS and CDR2 is YYEKEE (reference sequence). The CDR3 totals 14 residues. Trimming took 0 bases from V and 4 from J, leaving 7 bases between them. In nucleotides, the CDR3 is TGTGCCAGCAGCTTGGCAGGGCCCACCGGGGAGCTGTTTTTT. This gives the protein CASSLAGPTGELFF.

The chain couples TRBV2 to TRBJ1-5; D is unresolved. Germline CDR1 SNHLY, CDR2 FYNNEI. This CDR3 region has 16 residues. V lost 3 bases, J lost 2 bases, and 14 bases lay in between. CDR3 nucleotide sequence: TGTGCCAGCAGTGAGAAAAACACCGGAGGCAATCAGCCCCAGCATTTT. This gives the protein CASSEKNTGGNQPQHF.

The chain links TRBV6-5 to TRBJ2-1; tentative D call: TRBD1 (5 bases). The CDR3 spans 15 residues. V was pared by 7 bases and J by 4 bases, with 17 bases between. Per germline, CDR1 MNHEY and CDR2 SVGAGI. In nucleotides, the CDR3 is TGTGCCAGCACCAGAGATGGGGCCCGATACAATGAGCAGTTCTTC. Translation: CASTRDGARYNEQFF.

The J gene is TRBJ1-2, the V gene TRBV6-5; D is perhaps TRBD1 (6 bases). The germline CDR1 and CDR2 sequences are MNHEY and SVGAGI. CDR3 size: 14 residues. V was trimmed by 6 bases and J by 5 bases, leaving 16 bases between them. The CDR3 region has the DNA TGTGCCAGCAGCCTTACTACAGGGACGTATGGCTACACCTTC. Encoded protein: CASSLTTGTYGYTF.

This rearrangement joins TRBV19 to TRBJ1-2; D is undetermined. Trimming removed 1 base at V and 3 bases at J, with 12 bases between. The CDR3 is 15 amino acids. Germline CDR1 LNHDA, CDR2 SQIVND (reference sequence). The CDR3: CASSIGSGAYYGYTF. Written as DNA, the CDR3 is TGTGCCAGTAGTATAGGTTCAGGCGCTTACTATGGCTACACCTTC.

In its sample, this clone was seen once. The chain is built from TRBV7-3 and TRBJ2-1; 9 bases fit TRBD1. The V gene's germline CDR1 is SGHTA and CDR2 FQGTGA. V was pared by 4 bases and J by 6 bases, with 7 bases of the junction left unmatched. The CDR3 runs to 15 residues. In DNA, the CDR3 is TGTGCCAGCAGCTCCGGGACAGGGAGGGGCAATGAGCAGTTCTTC. It translates to CASSSGTGRGNEQFF.

The genes are TRBV29-1 and TRBJ1-2; 9 nucleotides match TRBD1. The CDR3 has 14 amino acids. Germline V lookup: CDR1 SQVTM, CDR2 ANQGSEA. V shed 7 bases, J shed 4 bases, and the junction held 10 bases outside the gene matches. The CDR3 nucleotides are TGCAGCGCCGATCCGGACAGGGGTGGCTATGGCTACACCTTC. It codes for CSADPDRGGYGYTF. The variable domain in full, completed from reference TRBV29-1 and TRBJ1-2, reads SAVISQKPSRDICQRGTSLTIQCQVDSQVTMMFWYRQQPGQSLTLIATANQGSEATYESGFVIDKFPISRPNLTFSTLTVSNMSPEDSSIYLCSADPDRGGYGYTFGSGTRLTVV.

V is TRBV13 and J is TRBJ2-5; D may be TRBD1 (6 bases). This CDR3 spans 16 amino acids. The ends were cut back, 5 bases at V and 0 bases at J, with 16 bases in the middle. The germline V gene has CDR1 PRHDT and CDR2 FYEKMQ (reference sequence). The chain's CDR3 is CASSRRTAPNQETQYF. The CDR3 region has the DNA TGTGCCAGCAGCCGACGGACAGCCCCCAACCAAGAGACCCAGTACTTC.

V is TRBV9 and J is TRBJ2-7; 8 bases align to TRBD2. The J segment lost 2 bases and the V segment lost 0 bases, leaving 4 bases of the junction unmatched. The germline V gene encodes CDR1 SGDLS and CDR2 YYNGEE. CDR3 length: 15 residues. CDR3 sequence (DNA): TGTGCCAGCAGCGTAGGGCTAGCGGGCGCCTACGAGCAGTACTTC. Protein sequence: CASSVGLAGAYEQYF.

CDR3 protein: CSVDVATDTQYF. The CDR3 DNA reads as TGCAGCGTTGACGTAGCGACAGATACGCAGTATTTT. V is TRBV29-1 and J is TRBJ2-3; possibly TRBD2 for D (5 bases). The CDR3 sequence is 12 residues long. Per the germline V gene, CDR1 is SQVTM and CDR2 is ANQGSEA. Trimming took off 3 bases at V and 3 bases at J, with 7 bases between the two ends.